This T cell receptor (beta chain) was recovered during a study of glioma-infiltrating T cells after dendritic cell vaccination. The wider study: Patients received autologous tumor lysate-pulsed dendritic cell vaccination between about 2003 and 2013.

Germline CDR1 reads MNHEY; CDR2 reads SVGAGI. The CDR3 length is 14 residues. J lost 6 bases, V lost 5 bases, and 8 bases had no gene match. Described time point: after dendritic cell vaccination, including at tumor progression/relapse. Up to 2 ug genomic DNA was used for TCRB CDR3 amplification. Using immunoSEQ multiplex PCR, the repertoire was profiled, and TCRdb retains in-frame clones only, with some absent. The sample records tens of thousands of clones, 80% to 85% being singletons. This receptor was obtained from a human donor with glioblastoma. The chain links TRBV6-5 to TRBJ1-2, with 8 bases that match TRBD1. This material consisted of blood, taken after dendritic cell vaccination. CDR3 residues: CASSTGGRGDGYTF. The CDR3 nucleotides are TGTGCCAGCAGTACAGGGGGGCGCGGCGATGGCTACACCTTC.